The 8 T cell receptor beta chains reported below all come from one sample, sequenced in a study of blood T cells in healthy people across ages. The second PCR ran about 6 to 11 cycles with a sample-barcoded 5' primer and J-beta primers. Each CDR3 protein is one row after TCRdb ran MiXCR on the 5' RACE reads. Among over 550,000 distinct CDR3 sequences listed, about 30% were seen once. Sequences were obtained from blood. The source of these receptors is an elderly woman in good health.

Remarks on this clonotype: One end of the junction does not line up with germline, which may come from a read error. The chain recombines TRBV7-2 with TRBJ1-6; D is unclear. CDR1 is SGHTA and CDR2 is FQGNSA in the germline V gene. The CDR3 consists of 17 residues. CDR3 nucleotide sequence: TGTGCCAGCAGCCGTCGTCGGGTGGAGAATTATAATTCACCCCGCCACTTT. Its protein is CASSRRRVENYNSPRHF.

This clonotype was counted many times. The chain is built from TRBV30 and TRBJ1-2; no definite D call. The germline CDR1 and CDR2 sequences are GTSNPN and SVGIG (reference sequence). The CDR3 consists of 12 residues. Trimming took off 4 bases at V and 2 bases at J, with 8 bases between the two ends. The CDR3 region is CAWMTANYGYTF. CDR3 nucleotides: TGTGCCTGGATGACGGCGAACTATGGCTACACCTTC.

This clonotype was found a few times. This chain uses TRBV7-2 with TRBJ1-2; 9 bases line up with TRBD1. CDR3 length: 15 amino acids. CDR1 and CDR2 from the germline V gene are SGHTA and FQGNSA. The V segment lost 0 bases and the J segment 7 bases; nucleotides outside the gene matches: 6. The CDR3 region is CASSLAQGTGFGYTF. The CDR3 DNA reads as TGTGCCAGCAGCTTAGCGCAGGGGACAGGGTTTGGCTACACCTTC.

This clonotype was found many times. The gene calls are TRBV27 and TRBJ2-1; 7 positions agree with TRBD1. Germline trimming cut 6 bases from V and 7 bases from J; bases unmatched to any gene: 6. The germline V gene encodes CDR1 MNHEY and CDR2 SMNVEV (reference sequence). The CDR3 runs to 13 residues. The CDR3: CASSLPGGNEQFF. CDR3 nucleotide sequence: TGTGCCAGCAGCCTCCCAGGGGGAAATGAGCAGTTCTTC.

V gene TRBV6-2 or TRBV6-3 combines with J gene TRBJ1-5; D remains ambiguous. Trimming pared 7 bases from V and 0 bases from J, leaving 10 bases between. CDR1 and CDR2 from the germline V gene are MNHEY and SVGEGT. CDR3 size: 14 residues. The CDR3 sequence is CASKEPRSNQPQHF. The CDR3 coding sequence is TGTGCCAGCAAAGAGCCCCGTAGCAATCAGCCCCAGCATTTT.

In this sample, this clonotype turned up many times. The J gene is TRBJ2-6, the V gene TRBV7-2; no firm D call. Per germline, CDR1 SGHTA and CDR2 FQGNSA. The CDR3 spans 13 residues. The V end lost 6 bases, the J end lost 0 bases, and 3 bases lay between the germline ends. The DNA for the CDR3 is TGTGCCAGCAGGGTCTCTGGGGCCAACGTCCTGACTTTC. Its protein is CASRVSGANVLTF.

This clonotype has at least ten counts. The CDR3 sequence: CASSQGWERQIYEQYF. CDR3 coding DNA: TGTGCCAGCAGCCAAGGATGGGAGAGACAGATTTACGAGCAGTACTTC. The rearrangement uses TRBV14 and TRBJ2-7, with D perhaps being TRBD1 or TRBD2 (5 bases each). Trimming took 1 base from V and 4 from J, leaving 17 bases between them. This CDR3 contains 16 residues. From germline, CDR1 is SGHDN and CDR2 FVKESK.

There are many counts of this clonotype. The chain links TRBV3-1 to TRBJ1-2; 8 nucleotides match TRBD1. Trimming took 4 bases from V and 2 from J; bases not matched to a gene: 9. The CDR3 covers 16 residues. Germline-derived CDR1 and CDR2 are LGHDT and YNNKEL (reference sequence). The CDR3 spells CASSPDLWDRNYGYTF. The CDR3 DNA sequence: TGTGCCAGCAGCCCCGACCTTTGGGACAGGAACTATGGCTACACCTTC.